The entry below describes one T cell receptor (beta chain). Its antigen is still unknown. CDR3 length: 15 residues. CDR1 and CDR2 from the germline V gene are MNHNS and SASEGT. V lost 8 bases and J lost 5; bases outside the gene matches: 5. The data stem from a study of cytotoxic CD8 clonotypes in ibrutinib-treated CLL. About the research overall: Results showed roughly 25 partial and 2 complete responses; following median 68 months, 14 remained remitted, about twelve advanced. Overall study findings and caveats: Contraction or stability on treatment characterized the public clonotypes, which were uncommon. Clonality showed a rise at ibrutinib response that reversed toward baseline at progression.

Genomic DNA (around 2 micrograms) was obtained from cryopreserved PBMCs for construction of TCR beta libraries. Profiling relied on immunoSEQ multiplex PCR, and the TCRdb table lists in-frame clones only, not all of them. The sample has tens of thousands of clones, over 65% seen once; the top ten hold roughly 21%. This chain links TRBV6-1 with TRBJ2-5; TRBD2 agrees at 16 bases. The sequencing here drew on PBMCs, taken after 24 months of ibrutinib treatment. This TCR was recovered from a human donor with chronic lymphocytic leukemia. CDR3 sequence: CASSGTSGRDETQYF. The CDR3 region has the DNA TGTGCCAGCTCCGGGACTAGCGGGAGGGATGAGACCCAGTACTTC.